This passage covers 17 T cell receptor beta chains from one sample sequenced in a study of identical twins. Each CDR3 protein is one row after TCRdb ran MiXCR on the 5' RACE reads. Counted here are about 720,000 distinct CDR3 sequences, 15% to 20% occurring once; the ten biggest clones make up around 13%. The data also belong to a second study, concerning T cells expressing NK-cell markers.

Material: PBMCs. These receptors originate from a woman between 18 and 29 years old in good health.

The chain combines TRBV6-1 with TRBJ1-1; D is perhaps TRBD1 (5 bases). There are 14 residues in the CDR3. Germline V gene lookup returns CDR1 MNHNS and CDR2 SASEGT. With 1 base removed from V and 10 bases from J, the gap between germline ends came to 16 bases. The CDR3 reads CASSEGGSKRGAFF. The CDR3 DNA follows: TGTGCCAGCAGTGAAGGTGGCAGTAAAAGGGGAGCTTTCTTT.

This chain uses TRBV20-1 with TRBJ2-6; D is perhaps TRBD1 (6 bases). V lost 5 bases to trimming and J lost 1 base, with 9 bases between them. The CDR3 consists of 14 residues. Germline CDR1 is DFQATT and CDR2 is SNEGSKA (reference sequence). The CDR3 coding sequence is TGCAGTGCTCCAGGGGTTTCTGGGGCCAACGTCCTGACTTTC. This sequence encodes CSAPGVSGANVLTF.

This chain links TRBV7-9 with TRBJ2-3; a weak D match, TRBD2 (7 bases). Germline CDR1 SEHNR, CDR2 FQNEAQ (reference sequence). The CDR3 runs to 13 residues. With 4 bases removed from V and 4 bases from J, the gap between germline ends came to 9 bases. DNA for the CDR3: TGTGCCAGCAGCTACGGGGGGCCAGATACGCAGTATTTT. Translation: CASSYGGPDTQYF.

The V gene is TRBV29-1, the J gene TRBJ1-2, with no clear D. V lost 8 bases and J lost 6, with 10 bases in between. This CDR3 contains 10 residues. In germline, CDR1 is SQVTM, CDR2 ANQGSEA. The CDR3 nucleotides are TGCAGCACAATCACAAATGGCTACACCTTC. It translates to CSTITNGYTF.

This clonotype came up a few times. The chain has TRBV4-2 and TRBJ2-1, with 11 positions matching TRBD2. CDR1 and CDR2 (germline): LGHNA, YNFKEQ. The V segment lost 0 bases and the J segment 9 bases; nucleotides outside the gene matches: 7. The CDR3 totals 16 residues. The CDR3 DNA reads TGTGCCAGCAGCCAAGATCTCTCTAGCGGGGGGCTTGAGCAGTTCTTC. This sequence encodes CASSQDLSSGGLEQFF.

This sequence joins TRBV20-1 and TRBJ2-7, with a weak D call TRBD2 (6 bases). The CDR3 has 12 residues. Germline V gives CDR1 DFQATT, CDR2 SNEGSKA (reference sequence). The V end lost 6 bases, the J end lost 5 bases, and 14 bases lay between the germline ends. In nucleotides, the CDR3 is TGCAGTGCCTCGGGAGTAGCCAACGAGCAGTACTTC. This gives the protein CSASGVANEQYF.

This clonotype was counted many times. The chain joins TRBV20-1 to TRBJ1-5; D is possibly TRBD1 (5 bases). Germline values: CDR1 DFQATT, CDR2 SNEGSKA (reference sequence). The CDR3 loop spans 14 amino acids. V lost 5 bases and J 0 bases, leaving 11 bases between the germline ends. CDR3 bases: TGCAGTGCTGCGGCGGGGCTTAGCAATCAGCCCCAGCATTTT. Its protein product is CSAAAGLSNQPQHF.

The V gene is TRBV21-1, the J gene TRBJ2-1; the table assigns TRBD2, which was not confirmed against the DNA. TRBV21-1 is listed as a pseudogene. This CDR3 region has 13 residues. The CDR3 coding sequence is TGTGCCAGCCGAGAGACTAGCGGAAATGAGCAGTTCTTC. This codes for CASRETSGNEQFF.

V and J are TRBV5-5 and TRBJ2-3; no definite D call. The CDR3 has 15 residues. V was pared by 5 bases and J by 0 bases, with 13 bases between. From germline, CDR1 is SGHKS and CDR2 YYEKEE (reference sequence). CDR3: CASRGRFASTDTQYF. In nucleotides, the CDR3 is TGTGCCAGCAGAGGTCGGTTTGCAAGCACAGATACGCAGTATTTT.

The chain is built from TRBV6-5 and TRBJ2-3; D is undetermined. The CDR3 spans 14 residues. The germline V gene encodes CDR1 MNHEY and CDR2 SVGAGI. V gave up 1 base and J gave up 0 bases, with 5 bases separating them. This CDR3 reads CASSYYRSTDTQYF. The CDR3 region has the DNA TGTGCCAGCAGTTACTATCGTAGCACAGATACGCAGTATTTT.

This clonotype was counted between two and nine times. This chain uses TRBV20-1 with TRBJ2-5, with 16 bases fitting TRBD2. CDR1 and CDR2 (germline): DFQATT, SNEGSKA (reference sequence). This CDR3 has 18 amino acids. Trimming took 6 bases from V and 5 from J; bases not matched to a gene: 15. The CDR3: CSARGPGLAGGYGETQYF. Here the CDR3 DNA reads TGCAGTGCCCGGGGGCCGGGACTAGCGGGAGGGTACGGGGAGACCCAGTACTTC.

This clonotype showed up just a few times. The CDR3 spells CASRSRDGNQPQHF. CDR3 sequence (DNA): TGTGCCAGCAGGTCCCGGGACGGCAATCAGCCCCAGCATTTT. This chain links TRBV6-2 or TRBV6-3 with TRBJ1-5; maybe TRBD1 (5 bases). The V and J ends lost 6 bases and 2 bases respectively, with 11 bases between them. CDR1 MNHEY and CDR2 SVGEGT come from the germline V gene. The CDR3 has 14 amino acids.

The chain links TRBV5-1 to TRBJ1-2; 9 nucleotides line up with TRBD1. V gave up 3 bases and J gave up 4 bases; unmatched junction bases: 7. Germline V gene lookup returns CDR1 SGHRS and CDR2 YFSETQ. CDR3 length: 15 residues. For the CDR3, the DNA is TGCGCCAGCAGCTCACCCGGGACAGGGTTCTATGGCTACACCTTC. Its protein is CASSSPGTGFYGYTF.

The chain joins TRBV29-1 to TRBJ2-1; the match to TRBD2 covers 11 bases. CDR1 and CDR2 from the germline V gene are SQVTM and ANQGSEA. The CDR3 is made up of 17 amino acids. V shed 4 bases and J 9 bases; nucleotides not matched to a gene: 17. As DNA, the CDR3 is TGCAGCGTTGGGTGGTGGGGTAGCGGGGGGGCCTTACTTGAGCAGTTCTTC. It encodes CSVGWWGSGGALLEQFF.

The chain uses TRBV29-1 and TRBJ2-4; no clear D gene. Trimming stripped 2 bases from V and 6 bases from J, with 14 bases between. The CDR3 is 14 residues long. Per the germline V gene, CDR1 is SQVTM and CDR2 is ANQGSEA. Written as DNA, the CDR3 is TGCAGCGTTGAATCCCACCTTGGAGTAAACATTCAGTACTTC. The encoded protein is CSVESHLGVNIQYF.

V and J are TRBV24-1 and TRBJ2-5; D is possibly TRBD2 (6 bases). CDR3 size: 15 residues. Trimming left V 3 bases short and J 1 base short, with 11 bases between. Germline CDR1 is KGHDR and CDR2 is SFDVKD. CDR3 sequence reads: CATSDPRDFQETQYF. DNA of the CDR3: TGTGCCACCAGTGATCCCCGGGACTTCCAAGAGACCCAGTACTTC.

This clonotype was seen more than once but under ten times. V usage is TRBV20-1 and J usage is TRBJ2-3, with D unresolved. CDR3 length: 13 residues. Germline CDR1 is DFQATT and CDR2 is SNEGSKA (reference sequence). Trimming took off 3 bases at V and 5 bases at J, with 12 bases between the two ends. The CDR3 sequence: CSARGWLKDTQYF. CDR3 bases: TGCAGTGCTAGGGGGTGGTTAAAAGATACGCAGTATTTT.